These 8 T cell receptor beta chains were all obtained from the same sample, sequenced in a study of cytomegalovirus exposure and HLA in healthy donors. Vbeta (60) and Jbeta (13) primers were used in the PCR. Profiling relied on immunoSEQ multiplex PCR, and the TCRdb table lists in-frame clones only, not all of them. Among fewer than 95,000 clones listed, less than 80% were seen once. Sequencing input: PBMCs. The receptors here all came from a woman aged 50 to 60 in good health and CMV-seropositive.

J is TRBJ2-3 and V is TRBV4-3; 7 bases are shared with TRBD1. Germline values: CDR1 LGHNA, CDR2 YSLEER. V lost 0 bases and J lost 3; bases outside the gene matches: 6. The length of the CDR3 is 16 residues. CDR3 nucleotide sequence: TGCGCCAGCAGCCAAGATAGAGGGGGCGGGACAGATACGCAGTATTTT. As protein: CASSQDRGGGTDTQYF.

CDR3 protein: CASSFGGKEKLFF. CDR3 nucleotides: TGCGCCAGCAGCTTCGGGGGTAAGGAAAAACTGTTTTTT. The V call is TRBV5-1, the J call TRBJ1-4; perhaps TRBD1 as D (5 bases). With 2 bases removed from V and 8 bases from J, the gap between germline ends came to 10 bases. CDR3 length equals 13 residues. Germline V gene data show CDR1 as SGHRS and CDR2 as YFSETQ.

This chain uses TRBV7-2 with TRBJ2-3; the match to TRBD2 covers 8 bases. This CDR3 has 16 residues. V shed 1 base and J 2 bases; nucleotides not matched to a gene: 5. Per the germline V gene, CDR1 is SGHTA and CDR2 is FQGNSA. CDR3 protein: CASSLGVSGATDTQYF. The CDR3 coding sequence is TGTGCCAGCAGCTTAGGGGTTAGCGGGGCCACAGATACGCAGTATTTT.

A word on this clone: At one end the junction does not follow the germline gene, possibly because of a read error. Different DNA sequences within this sample yield the same CDR3. This sequence joins TRBV7-2 and TRBJ2-3; D not certain. Germline V gene lookup returns CDR1 SGHTA and CDR2 FQGNSA. This CDR3 comprises 14 residues. CDR3 in amino acids: CASSPARLTDTQYF. The CDR3 DNA is TGCGCCAGCAGCCCCGCCCGACTCACAGATACGCAGTATTTT.

The chain employs TRBV20-1 and TRBJ1-1; D is ambiguous. V lost 6 bases and J lost 4, with 9 bases in between. Germline CDR1 and CDR2: DFQATT and SNEGSKA (reference sequence). There are 11 residues in the CDR3. The CDR3 is CSAKEFTEAFF. CDR3 bases: TGCAGTGCCAAGGAGTTCACTGAAGCTTTCTTT.

This clone was observed a single time. The chain uses TRBV19 and TRBJ2-2; 8 bases fit TRBD2. This CDR3 comprises 15 residues. V was pared by 5 bases and J by 1 base, with 3 bases of the junction left unmatched. The V gene's germline CDR1 is LNHDA and CDR2 SQIVND (reference sequence). CDR3 coding DNA: TGTGCCAGTAGTCGCGCGGGGGGGAACACCGGGGAGCTGTTTTTT. As protein: CASSRAGGNTGELFF.

This chain uses TRBV7-9 with TRBJ1-1; the D gene is possibly TRBD1 (5 bases). Germline V gene sequence: CDR1 SEHNR, CDR2 FQNEAQ (reference sequence). The CDR3 runs 13 residues. V was pared by 4 bases and J by 2 bases, with 8 bases between. The CDR3 bases are TGTGCCAGCAGCTCCAGGGTTAACACTGAAGCTTTCTTT. Translated: CASSSRVNTEAFF. Full variable domain (missing parts from reference TRBV7-9 and TRBJ1-1): DTGVSQNPRHKITKRGQNVTFRCDPISEHNRLYWYRQTLGQGPEFLTYFQNEAQLEKSRLLSDRFSAERPKGSFSTLEIQRTEQGDSAMYLCASSSRVNTEAFFGQGTRLTVV.

The chain uses TRBV7-3 and TRBJ2-3, with 9 positions matching TRBD1. The CDR3 length is 15 residues. In germline, CDR1 is SGHTA, CDR2 FQGTGA. The J segment lost 2 bases and the V segment lost 6 bases, leaving 6 bases of the junction unmatched. DNA for the CDR3: TGTGCCAGCAGTCCGGGACAGGGAAACACAGATACGCAGTATTTT. This gives the protein CASSPGQGNTDTQYF. Full variable domain (remainder filled in from reference TRBV7-3 and TRBJ2-3): GAGVSQTPSNKVTEKGKYVELRCDPISGHTALYWYRQSLGQGPEFLIYFQGTGAADDSGLPNDRFFAVRPEGSVSTLKIQRTERGDSAVYLCASSPGQGNTDTQYFGPGTRLTVL.